This T cell receptor beta chain was identified during a study of Ad26.COV2.S vaccination and SARS-CoV-2 variants. The CDR3 spans 15 residues. Trimming shortened V by 5 bases and J by 5 bases, and 18 bases separated the two germline ends. The V gene's germline CDR1 is SGHTA and CDR2 FQGNSA. About this clone: What it recognizes is unknown.

Study-wide results and limits: Measurements of TCR breadth and depth may have given underestimates of the total T cell responses. Substantial post-vaccination breadth of spike-specific CD8+ and CD4+ T cell responses was reported.

Regarding treatment: roughly 20 received Ad26.COV2.S at low or high dose, single or two shots; five or six received placebo; per-sample allocation not given. It was on day 63 after the first vaccine or placebo injection that samples were taken. Donation came from an adult in Boston who was aged 18-55 years. The table came from immunoSEQ multiplex PCR; TCRdb's copy has only in-frame clones and leaves some out. The sample carries 240,000 or so clones, 70% to 90% recorded once. This clonotype was sampled from a person aged 18-65 years who received the Ad26.COV2.S COVID-19 vaccine or a placebo. This sample comprised peripheral blood, obtained in a trial of Ad26.COV2.S vaccine versus placebo. The J gene is TRBJ2-5, the V gene TRBV7-2, with D hard to call. This CDR3 is CASSPPGRSMETQYF. The DNA for the CDR3 is TGTGCCAGCAGCCCGCCCGGAAGATCAATGGAGACCCAGTACTTC.